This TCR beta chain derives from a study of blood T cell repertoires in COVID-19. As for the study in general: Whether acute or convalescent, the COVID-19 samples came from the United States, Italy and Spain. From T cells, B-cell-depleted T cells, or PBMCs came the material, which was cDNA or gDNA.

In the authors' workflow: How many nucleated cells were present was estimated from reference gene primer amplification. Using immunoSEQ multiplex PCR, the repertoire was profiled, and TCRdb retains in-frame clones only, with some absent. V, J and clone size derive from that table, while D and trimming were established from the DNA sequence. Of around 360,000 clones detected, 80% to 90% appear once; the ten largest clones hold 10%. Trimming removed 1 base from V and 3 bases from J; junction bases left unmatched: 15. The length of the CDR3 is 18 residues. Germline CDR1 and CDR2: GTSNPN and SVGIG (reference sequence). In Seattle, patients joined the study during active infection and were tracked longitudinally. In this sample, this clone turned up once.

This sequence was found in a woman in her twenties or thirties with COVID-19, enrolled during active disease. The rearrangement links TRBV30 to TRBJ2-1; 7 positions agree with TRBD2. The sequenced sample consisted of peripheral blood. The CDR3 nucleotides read TGTGCCTGGAGTGGTAGGGTTCGCGGGAGAATGGTCTACAATGAGCAGTTCTTC. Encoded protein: CAWSGRVRGRMVYNEQFF.